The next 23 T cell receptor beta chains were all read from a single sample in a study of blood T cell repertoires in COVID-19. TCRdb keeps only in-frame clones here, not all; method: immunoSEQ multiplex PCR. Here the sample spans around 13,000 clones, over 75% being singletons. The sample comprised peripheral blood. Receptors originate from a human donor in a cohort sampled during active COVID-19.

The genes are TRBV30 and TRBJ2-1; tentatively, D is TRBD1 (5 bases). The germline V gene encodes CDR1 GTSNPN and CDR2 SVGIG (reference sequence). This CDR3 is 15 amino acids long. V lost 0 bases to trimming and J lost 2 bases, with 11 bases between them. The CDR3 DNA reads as TGTGCCTGGAGTGTAGGACAATTACCCTACAATGAGCAGTTCTTC. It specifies CAWSVGQLPYNEQFF.

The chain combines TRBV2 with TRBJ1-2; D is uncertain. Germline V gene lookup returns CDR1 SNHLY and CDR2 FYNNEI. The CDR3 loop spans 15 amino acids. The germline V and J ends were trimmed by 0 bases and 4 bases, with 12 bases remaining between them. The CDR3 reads CASSEAIQVGYGYTF. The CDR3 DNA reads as TGTGCCAGCAGTGAAGCCATTCAGGTCGGCTATGGCTACACCTTC.

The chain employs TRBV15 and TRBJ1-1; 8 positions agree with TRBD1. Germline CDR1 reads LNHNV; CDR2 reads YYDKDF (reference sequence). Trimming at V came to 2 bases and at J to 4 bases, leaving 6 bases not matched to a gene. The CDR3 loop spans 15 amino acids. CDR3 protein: CATSRPGQGLTEAFF. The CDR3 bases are TGTGCCACCAGCAGACCCGGACAGGGACTCACTGAAGCTTTCTTT.

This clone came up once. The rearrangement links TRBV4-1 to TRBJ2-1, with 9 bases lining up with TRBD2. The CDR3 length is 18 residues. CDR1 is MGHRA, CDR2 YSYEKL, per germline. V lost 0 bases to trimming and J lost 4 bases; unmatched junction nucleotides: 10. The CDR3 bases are TGCGCCAGCAGCCAAGAATTAGGGGGCGGGAGGGATTACAATGAGCAGTTCTTC. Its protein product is CASSQELGGGRDYNEQFF.

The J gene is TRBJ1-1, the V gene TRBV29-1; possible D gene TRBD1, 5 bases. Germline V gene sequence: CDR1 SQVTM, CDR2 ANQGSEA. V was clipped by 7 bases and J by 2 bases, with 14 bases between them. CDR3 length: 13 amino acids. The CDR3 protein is CSESGTVNTEAFF. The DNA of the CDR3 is TGCAGCGAGTCCGGGACTGTCAACACTGAAGCTTTCTTT.

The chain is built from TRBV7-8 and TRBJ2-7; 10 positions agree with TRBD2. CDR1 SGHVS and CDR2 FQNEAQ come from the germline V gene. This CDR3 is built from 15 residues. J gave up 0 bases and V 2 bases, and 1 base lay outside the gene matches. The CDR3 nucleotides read TGTGCCAGCAGCTTAACTAGCGGGATCTCCTACGAGCAGTACTTC. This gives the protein CASSLTSGISYEQYF.

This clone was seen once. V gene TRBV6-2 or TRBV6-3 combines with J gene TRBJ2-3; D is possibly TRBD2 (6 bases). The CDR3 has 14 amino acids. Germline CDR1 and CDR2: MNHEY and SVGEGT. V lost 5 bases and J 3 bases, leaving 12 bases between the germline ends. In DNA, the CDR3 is TGTGCCAGCAGTGGGGGGACCCCGACAGATACGCAGTATTTT. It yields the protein CASSGGTPTDTQYF.

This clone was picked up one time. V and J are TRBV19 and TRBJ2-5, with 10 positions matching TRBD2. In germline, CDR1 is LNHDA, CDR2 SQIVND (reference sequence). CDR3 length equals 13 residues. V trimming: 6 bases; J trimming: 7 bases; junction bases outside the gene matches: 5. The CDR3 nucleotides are TGTGCCAGTAGGAAGAGCGGGGGGGTGACCCAGTACTTC. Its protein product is CASRKSGGVTQYF.

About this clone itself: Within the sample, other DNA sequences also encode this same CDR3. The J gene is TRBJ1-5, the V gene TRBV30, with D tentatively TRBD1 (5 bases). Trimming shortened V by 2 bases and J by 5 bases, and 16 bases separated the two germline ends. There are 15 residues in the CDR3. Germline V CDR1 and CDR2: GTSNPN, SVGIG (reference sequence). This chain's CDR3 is CAWSREGRGDQPQHF. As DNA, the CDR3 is TGTGCCTGGAGTAGAGAAGGTAGGGGCGATCAGCCCCAGCATTTT. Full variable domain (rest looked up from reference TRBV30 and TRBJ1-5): SQTIHQWPATLVQPVGSPLSLECTVEGTSNPNLYWYRQAAGRGLQLLFYSVGIGQISSEVPQNLSASRPQDRQFILSSKKLLLSDSGFYLCAWSREGRGDQPQHFGDGTRLSIL.

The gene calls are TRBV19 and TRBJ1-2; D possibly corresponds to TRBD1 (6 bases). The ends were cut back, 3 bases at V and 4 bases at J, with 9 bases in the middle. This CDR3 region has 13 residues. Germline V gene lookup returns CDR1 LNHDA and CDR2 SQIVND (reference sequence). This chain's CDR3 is CASSIGGSYGYTF. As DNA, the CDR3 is TGTGCCAGTAGTATTGGGGGCTCCTATGGCTACACCTTC.

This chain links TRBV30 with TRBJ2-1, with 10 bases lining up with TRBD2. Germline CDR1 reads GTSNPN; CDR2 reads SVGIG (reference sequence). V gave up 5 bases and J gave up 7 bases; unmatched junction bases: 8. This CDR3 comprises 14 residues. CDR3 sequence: CAWLSGRAGNEQFF. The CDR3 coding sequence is TGTGCCTGGTTGAGCGGGAGGGCCGGAAATGAGCAGTTCTTC.

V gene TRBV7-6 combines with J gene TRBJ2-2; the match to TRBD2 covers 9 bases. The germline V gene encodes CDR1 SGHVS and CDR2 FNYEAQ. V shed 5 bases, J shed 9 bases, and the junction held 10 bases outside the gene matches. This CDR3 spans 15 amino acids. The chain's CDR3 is CASSPLGLAARELFF. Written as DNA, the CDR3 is TGTGCCAGCAGCCCGTTGGGACTAGCTGCCCGGGAGCTGTTTTTT.

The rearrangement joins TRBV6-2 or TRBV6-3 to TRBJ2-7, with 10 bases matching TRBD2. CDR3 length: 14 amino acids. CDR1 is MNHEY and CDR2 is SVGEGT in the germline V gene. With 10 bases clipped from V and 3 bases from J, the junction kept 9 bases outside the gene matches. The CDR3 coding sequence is TGTGCCAACAGCTGGACTAGCGGAGACTACGAGCAGTACTTC. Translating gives CANSWTSGDYEQYF.

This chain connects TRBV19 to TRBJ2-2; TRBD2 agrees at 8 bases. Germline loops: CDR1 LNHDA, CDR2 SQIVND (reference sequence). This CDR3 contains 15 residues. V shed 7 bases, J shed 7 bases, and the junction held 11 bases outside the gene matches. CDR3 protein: CASTGGIGLSGELFF. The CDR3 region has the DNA TGTGCCAGTACGGGGGGGATAGGGCTGAGCGGGGAGCTGTTTTTT. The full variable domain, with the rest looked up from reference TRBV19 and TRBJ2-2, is DGGITQSPKYLFRKEGQNVTLSCEQNLNHDAMYWYRQDPGQGLRLIYYSQIVNDFQKGDIAEGYSVSREKKESFPLTVTSAQKNPTAFYLCASTGGIGLSGELFFGEGSRLTVL.

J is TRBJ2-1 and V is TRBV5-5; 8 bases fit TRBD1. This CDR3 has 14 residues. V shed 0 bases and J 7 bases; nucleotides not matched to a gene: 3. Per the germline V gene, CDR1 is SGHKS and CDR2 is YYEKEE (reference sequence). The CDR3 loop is CASSLEDRENEQFF. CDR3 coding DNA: TGTGCCAGCAGCTTGGAGGACAGGGAAAATGAGCAGTTCTTC.

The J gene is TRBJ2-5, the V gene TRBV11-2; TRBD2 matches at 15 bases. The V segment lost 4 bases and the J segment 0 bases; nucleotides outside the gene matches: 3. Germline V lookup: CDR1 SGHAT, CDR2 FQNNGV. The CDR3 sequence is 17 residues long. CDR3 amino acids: CASSSGTSGRYQETQYF. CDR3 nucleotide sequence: TGTGCCAGCAGCTCAGGGACTAGCGGGAGGTACCAAGAGACCCAGTACTTC.

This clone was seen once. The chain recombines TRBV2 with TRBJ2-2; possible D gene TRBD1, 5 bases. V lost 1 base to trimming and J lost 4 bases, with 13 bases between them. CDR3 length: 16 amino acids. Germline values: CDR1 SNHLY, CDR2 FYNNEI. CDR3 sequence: CASSEGGRVSTGELFF. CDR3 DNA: TGTGCCAGCAGTGAAGGAGGCAGGGTTTCCACCGGGGAGCTGTTTTTT. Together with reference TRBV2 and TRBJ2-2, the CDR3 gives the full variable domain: EPEVTQTPSHQVTQMGQEVILRCVPISNHLYFYWYRQILGQKVEFLVSFYNNEISEKSEIFDDQFSVERPDGSNFTLKIRSTKLEDSAMYFCASSEGGRVSTGELFFGEGSRLTVL.

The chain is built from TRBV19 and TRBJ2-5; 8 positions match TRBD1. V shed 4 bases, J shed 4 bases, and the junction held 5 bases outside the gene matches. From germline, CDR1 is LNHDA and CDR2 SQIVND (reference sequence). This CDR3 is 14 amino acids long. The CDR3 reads CASSRRTGLETQYF. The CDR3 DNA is TGTGCCAGTAGTAGAAGGACAGGGCTAGAGACCCAGTACTTC.

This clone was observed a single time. The CDR3 bases are TGCGCCAGCAGCCAAGACTGGGGTGGGACTAGCGGGATAAACGAGCAGTACTTC. Its translation: CASSQDWGGTSGINEQYF. The chain carries TRBV4-1 and TRBJ2-7; TRBD2 matches 13 bases. The V gene's germline CDR1 is MGHRA and CDR2 YSYEKL. The CDR3 covers 18 residues. V was pared by 0 bases and J by 5 bases, with 10 bases of the junction left unmatched.

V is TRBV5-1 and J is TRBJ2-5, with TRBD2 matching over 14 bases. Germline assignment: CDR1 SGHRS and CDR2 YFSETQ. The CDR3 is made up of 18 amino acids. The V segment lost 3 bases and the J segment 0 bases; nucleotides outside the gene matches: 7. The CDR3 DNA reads TGCGCCAGCAGCTCTACACGGACTAGCGGGGGGTACCAAGAGACCCAGTACTTC. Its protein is CASSSTRTSGGYQETQYF. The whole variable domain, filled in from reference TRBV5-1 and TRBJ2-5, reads KAGVTQTPRYLIKTRGQQVTLSCSPISGHRSVSWYQQTPGQGLQFLFEYFSETQRNKGNFPGRFSGRQFSNSRSEMNVSTLELGDSALYLCASSSTRTSGGYQETQYFGPGTRLLVL.

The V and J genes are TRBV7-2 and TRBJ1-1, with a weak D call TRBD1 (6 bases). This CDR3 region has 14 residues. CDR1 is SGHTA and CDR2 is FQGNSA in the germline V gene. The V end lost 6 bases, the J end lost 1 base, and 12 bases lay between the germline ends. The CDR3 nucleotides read TGTGCCAGCAGTACAGGGCCTCCGAACACTGAAGCTTTCTTT. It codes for CASSTGPPNTEAFF.

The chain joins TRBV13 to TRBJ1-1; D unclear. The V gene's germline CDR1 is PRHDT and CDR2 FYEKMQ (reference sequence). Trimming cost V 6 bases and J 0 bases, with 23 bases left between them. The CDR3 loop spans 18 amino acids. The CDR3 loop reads CASSPKLPGRGMNTEAFF. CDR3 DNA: TGTGCCAGCAGTCCTAAACTTCCAGGACGGGGAATGAACACTGAAGCTTTCTTT.

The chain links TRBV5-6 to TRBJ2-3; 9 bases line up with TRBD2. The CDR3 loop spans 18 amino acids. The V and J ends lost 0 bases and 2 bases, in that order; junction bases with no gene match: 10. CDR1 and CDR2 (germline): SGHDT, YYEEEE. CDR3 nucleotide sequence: TGTGCCAGCAGCTTGGTAATAGCGGGGGCGTCTTTCACAGATACGCAGTATTTT. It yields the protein CASSLVIAGASFTDTQYF. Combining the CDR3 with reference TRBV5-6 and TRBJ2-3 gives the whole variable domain DAGVTQSPTHLIKTRGQQVTLRCSPKSGHDTVSWYQQALGQGPQFIFQYYEEEERQRGNFPDRFSGHQFPNYSSELNVNALLLGDSALYLCASSLVIAGASFTDTQYFGPGTRLTVL.